This T cell receptor (beta chain) is drawn from a study of identical twins. The V and J ends lost 3 bases and 2 bases respectively, with 8 bases between them. CDR1 is SEHNR and CDR2 is FQNEAQ in the germline V gene (reference sequence). The CDR3 has 14 amino acids. TCRdb reprocessed the 5' RACE reads with MiXCR, giving one entry per CDR3 protein. Here the sample spans some 600,000 distinct CDR3 sequences, around 7.4% being singletons. These data were likewise used in another study, on yellow fever vaccine responses in identical twins.

Material: PBMCs. V gene TRBV7-9 combines with J gene TRBJ1-3, with a weak D call TRBD1 (6 bases). The receptor was derived from a woman aged 18-29 years in good health. The CDR3 here is CASSFSGAGNTIYF. The CDR3 DNA is TGTGCCAGCAGCTTTTCAGGGGCTGGAAACACCATATATTTT.